Presented here are 24 T cell receptor beta chains from one specimen sequenced in a study of vaccination effects on CD4 cells after COVID-19 (dated by TCRdb to the early 2020s). The protocol used for the library was the immunoSEQ multiplex PCR assay. TCRdb provides this immuneACCESS table in a form limited to in-frame rearrangements. Some clones are lacking; in checked studies, under half of them reflect an unresolved V gene, and why the rest are absent is not known. This sample holds around 69,000 clones; under 80% were observed only once. About 2.5% of the sample comes from the top ten. After about 9 days of culture, CD4+ T cells were isolated with the EasySep CD4+ T cell isolation kit. Participants received two doses of either the BNT162b2 or the mRNA-1273 mRNA SARS-CoV-2 vaccine. Antigens of these TCRs are unknown. Sequenced material: CD4+ T cells from PBMCs cultured without peptide, taken after COVID-19 vaccination. The origin of the receptors is a human donor who received a COVID-19 vaccine.

This chain joins TRBV18 and TRBJ1-2; 9 positions match TRBD1. Losses at the gene ends were 3 bases for V and 7 bases for J; bases not matched to a gene: 6. CDR1 and CDR2 from the germline V gene are KGHSH and LQKENI. The CDR3 contains 14 residues. In DNA, the CDR3 is TGTGCCAGCTCACCCGGACAGGGGAGGGGTGGCTACACCTTC. Translating it yields CASSPGQGRGGYTF. Filled out from reference TRBV18 and TRBJ1-2, the complete variable domain reads NAGVMQNPRHLVRRRGQEARLRCSPMKGHSHVYWYRQLPEEGLKFMVYLQKENIIDESGMPKERFSAEFPKEGPSILRIQQVVRGDSAAYFCASSPGQGRGGYTFGSGTRLTVV.

V is TRBV7-8 and J is TRBJ2-7; 9 positions match TRBD2. Trimming removed 4 bases from V and 0 bases from J; junction bases left unmatched: 7. The CDR3 extends over 16 amino acids. CDR1 is SGHVS and CDR2 is FQNEAQ in the germline V gene. The CDR3 here is CASSSGLAGNSYEQYV. CDR3 nucleotides: TGTGCCAGCAGCTCTGGTCTAGCGGGGAACTCCTACGAGCAGTACGTC.

The DNA for the CDR3 is TGTGCCACCCAGGGACTAGCGACAGATACGCAGTATTTT. The encoded protein is CATQGLATDTQYF. The J gene is TRBJ2-3, the V gene TRBV24-1, with 10 nucleotides matching TRBD2. CDR3 length: 13 amino acids. Germline V gene sequence: CDR1 KGHDR, CDR2 SFDVKD. The V and J ends lost 9 bases and 3 bases, in that order; junction bases with no gene match: 2.

The rearrangement links TRBV2 to TRBJ1-2; 10 positions agree with TRBD1. The CDR3 spans 15 residues. V lost 3 bases, J lost 8 bases, and 9 bases stayed unmatched. Germline V gene data show CDR1 as SNHLY and CDR2 as FYNNEI. The CDR3 nucleotides are TGTGCCAGCAGTGATAACTGGACAGGGGGTAGCGGCTACACCTTC. This gives the protein CASSDNWTGGSGYTF.

The chain combines TRBV2 with TRBJ1-2, with a tentative D call TRBD1 (6 bases). Germline CDR1 and CDR2: SNHLY and FYNNEI. The germline V and J ends were trimmed by 7 bases and 2 bases, with 14 bases remaining between them. The CDR3 spans 14 residues. The DNA for the CDR3 is TGTGCCAGCAAGGGGGGTGGGGGAAACTATGGCTACACCTTC. Its protein product is CASKGGGGNYGYTF.

V is TRBV4-2 and J is TRBJ2-1, with D possibly matching TRBD2 (5 bases). This CDR3 spans 16 amino acids. In germline, CDR1 is LGHNA, CDR2 YNFKEQ. V lost 5 bases and J lost 1, with 15 bases in between. CDR3 nucleotide sequence: TGTGCCAGCAGCGGGAGCCCGGACCTATCCTACAATGAGCAGTTCTTC. Residues: CASSGSPDLSYNEQFF.

This clone appeared a single time. This chain uses TRBV24-1 with TRBJ1-1, with D uncertain. From germline, CDR1 is KGHDR and CDR2 SFDVKD. Trimming removed 3 bases at V and 1 base at J, with 5 bases between. The CDR3 length is 13 residues. The CDR3 spells CATSDHTNTEAFF. The CDR3 coding sequence is TGTGCCACCAGTGATCATACGAACACTGAAGCTTTCTTT.

The chain links TRBV12-3 or TRBV12-4 to TRBJ1-1, with 7 bases fitting TRBD1. The CDR3 spans 13 residues. Unmatched junction bases numbered 4, after V lost 6 bases and J lost 3 bases. The CDR3 DNA sequence: TGTGCCAGCAGAGGGGACAGCGACACTGAAGCTTTCTTT. As protein: CASRGDSDTEAFF.

V is TRBV24-1 and J is TRBJ2-2; D may correspond to TRBD1 or TRBD2 (5 bases each). This CDR3 comprises 14 residues. Germline lookup yields CDR1 KGHDR and CDR2 SFDVKD. V lost 5 bases and J 3 bases, leaving 9 bases between the germline ends. The CDR3: CATSGGVDTGELFF. DNA of the CDR3: TGTGCCACCAGTGGAGGGGTAGACACCGGGGAGCTGTTTTTT.

V usage is TRBV29-1 and J usage is TRBJ1-1; D perhaps matches TRBD1 (5 bases). Trimming removed 2 bases at V and 4 bases at J, with 14 bases between. CDR1 SQVTM and CDR2 ANQGSEA come from the germline V gene. The length of the CDR3 is 14 residues. The CDR3 nucleotides read TGCAGCGTTGAAAGGGGAGGGCAGGGCACTGAAGCTTTCTTT. Translation gives CSVERGGQGTEAFF.

The J gene is TRBJ2-1, the V gene TRBV10-3; TRBD2 might be the D (6 bases). Germline loops: CDR1 ENHRY, CDR2 SYGVKD. The CDR3 runs 12 residues. Trimming stripped 7 bases from V and 8 bases from J, with 12 bases between. The CDR3 DNA is TGTGCCATCACCGGGACGGGGGATGAGCAGTTCTTC. Translation: CAITGTGDEQFF.

This chain uses TRBV5-1 with TRBJ1-1, with TRBD1 matching 7 bases. Germline CDR1 and CDR2: SGHRS and YFSETQ. This CDR3 has 15 residues. V lost 3 bases to trimming and J lost 5 bases; unmatched junction nucleotides: 10. The CDR3 nucleotides are TGCGCCAGCAGCTCGGACAGGCTAGGAGGAACTGAAGCTTTCTTT. It codes for CASSSDRLGGTEAFF.

There are a few counts of this clone. The J gene is TRBJ1-2, the V gene TRBV12-3 or TRBV12-4; D gene unclear. The CDR3 extends over 13 amino acids. V dropped 6 bases and J dropped 6 bases, with 14 bases sitting between them. CDR3 amino acids: CASSRGYTDGYTF. CDR3 coding DNA: TGTGCCAGCAGCCGGGGTTACACGGATGGCTACACCTTC.

The chain employs TRBV2 and TRBJ1-1, with D maybe TRBD1 (6 bases). Germline V lookup: CDR1 SNHLY, CDR2 FYNNEI. Trimming removed 4 bases from V and 1 base from J, with 7 bases in between. The CDR3 sequence is 13 residues long. The CDR3 here is CASSAQGNTEAFF. CDR3 sequence (DNA): TGTGCCAGCAGTGCACAGGGGAACACTGAAGCTTTCTTT.

The chain recombines TRBV5-1 with TRBJ2-1; D gene unclear. Germline V gives CDR1 SGHRS, CDR2 YFSETQ. The CDR3 has 14 amino acids. Deletions cut 0 bases from V and 6 bases from J, with 10 bases between. The CDR3 region is CASSLVPGGNEQFF. CDR3 sequence (DNA): TGCGCCAGCAGCTTGGTTCCGGGTGGCAATGAGCAGTTCTTC.

The chain joins TRBV18 to TRBJ2-1; 9 bases are shared with TRBD2. V gave up 3 bases and J gave up 8 bases; unmatched junction bases: 8. The CDR3 is 15 residues long. In germline, CDR1 is KGHSH, CDR2 LQKENI. CDR3 nucleotides: TGTGCCAGCTCACCTCCGGGCGGGGGGGGGCATGAGCAGTTCTTC. This codes for CASSPPGGGGHEQFF.

Only one count was recorded for this clone. The chain recombines TRBV6-1 with TRBJ1-1; TRBD1 matches at 7 bases. The CDR3 length is 15 residues. The germline gives CDR1 MNHNS, CDR2 SASEGT. Unmatched junction bases numbered 12, after V lost 7 bases and J lost 4 bases. As DNA, the CDR3 is TGTGCCAGCAAGACAGGGAGCCCAAAAGGCACTGAAGCTTTCTTT. Protein sequence: CASKTGSPKGTEAFF.

V gene TRBV5-1 combines with J gene TRBJ1-1; D not resolved. V was cut by 0 bases and J by 0 bases, with 9 bases left in between. This CDR3 region has 15 residues. Germline CDR1 is SGHRS and CDR2 is YFSETQ. The chain's CDR3 is CASSLDTNLNTEAFF. Here the CDR3 DNA reads TGCGCCAGCAGCTTGGATACCAACTTGAACACTGAAGCTTTCTTT.

This clone was detected only once. The chain has TRBV7-2 and TRBJ2-3, with D hard to call. The CDR3 length is 15 residues. Germline V gives CDR1 SGHTA, CDR2 FQGNSA. The V end was cut by 1 base, the J end by 0 bases, with 8 bases between. Written as DNA, the CDR3 is TGTGCCAGCAGCTTAGTACGGGTGAGCACAGATACGCAGTATTTT. This encodes CASSLVRVSTDTQYF.

This clone was seen a handful of times. The chain couples TRBV27 to TRBJ1-1; D unclear. CDR3 length: 13 amino acids. Per the germline V gene, CDR1 is MNHEY and CDR2 is SMNVEV (reference sequence). V was shortened by 5 bases and J by 10 bases, with 17 bases between the two germline ends. This chain's CDR3 is CASSPGPKVGAFF. The CDR3 DNA reads as TGTGCCAGCAGTCCCGGGCCGAAGGTTGGAGCTTTCTTT.

For the CDR3, the DNA is TGTGCCAGCAGCCCGAGTCAGGGGGCCGGCGGGGAGCTGTTTTTT. Protein sequence: CASSPSQGAGGELFF. The chain links TRBV6-6 to TRBJ2-2, with 8 bases aligning to TRBD1. The germline V gene encodes CDR1 MNHNY and CDR2 SVGAGI (reference sequence). The CDR3 sequence is 15 residues long. The J segment lost 7 bases and the V segment lost 6 bases, leaving 10 bases of the junction unmatched.

J is TRBJ2-1 and V is TRBV14, with D perhaps matching TRBD1 or TRBD2 (5 bases each). V was cut by 11 bases and J by 4 bases, with 18 bases left in between. The germline V gene has CDR1 SGHDN and CDR2 FVKESK. The CDR3 runs to 14 residues. The CDR3 loop is CAPSGRFDYNEQFF. In DNA form, the CDR3 reads TGTGCCCCCTCAGGGAGATTTGATTACAATGAGCAGTTCTTC.

The genes are TRBV9 and TRBJ2-3; 7 nucleotides line up with TRBD2. CDR3 length equals 16 residues. The V gene's germline CDR1 is SGDLS and CDR2 YYNGEE. V dropped 3 bases and J dropped 0; count of bases not matched to a gene: 7. In DNA, the CDR3 is TGTGCCAGCAGCGGCCCATGGCGGGGGAGCACAGATACGCAGTATTTT. Its translation: CASSGPWRGSTDTQYF.

The chain uses TRBV24-1 and TRBJ2-5; either TRBD1 or TRBD2 may supply D (5 bases each). CDR1 and CDR2 (germline): KGHDR, SFDVKD. The CDR3 totals 14 residues. V lost 4 bases, J lost 1 base, and 9 bases lay in between. As DNA, the CDR3 is TGTGCCACCAGTGAGATTGGGACCCAAGAGACCCAGTACTTC. Protein: CATSEIGTQETQYF.